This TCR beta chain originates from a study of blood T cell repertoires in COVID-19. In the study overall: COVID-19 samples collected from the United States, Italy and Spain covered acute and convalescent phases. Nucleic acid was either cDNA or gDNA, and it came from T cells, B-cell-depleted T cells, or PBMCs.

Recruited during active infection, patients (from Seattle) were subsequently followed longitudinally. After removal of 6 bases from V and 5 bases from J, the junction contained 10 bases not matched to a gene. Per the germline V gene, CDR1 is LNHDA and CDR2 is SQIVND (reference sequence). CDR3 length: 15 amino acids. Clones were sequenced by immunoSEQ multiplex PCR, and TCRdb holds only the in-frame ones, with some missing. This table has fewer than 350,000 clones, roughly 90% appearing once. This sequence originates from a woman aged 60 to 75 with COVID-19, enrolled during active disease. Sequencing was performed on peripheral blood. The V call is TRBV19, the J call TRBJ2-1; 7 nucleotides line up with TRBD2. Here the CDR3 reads CASRLMGGGDNEQFF. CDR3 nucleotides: TGTGCCAGTAGGCTCATGGGCGGGGGAGACAATGAGCAGTTCTTC. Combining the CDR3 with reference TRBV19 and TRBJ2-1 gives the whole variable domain DGGITQSPKYLFRKEGQNVTLSCEQNLNHDAMYWYRQDPGQGLRLIYYSQIVNDFQKGDIAEGYSVSREKKESFPLTVTSAQKNPTAFYLCASRLMGGGDNEQFFGPGTRLTVL.